The text below deals with one T cell receptor (beta chain). Its antigen is as yet unknown. The CDR3 covers 15 residues. The protocol was immunoSEQ multiplex PCR, while the TCRdb copy is restricted to in-frame clones and leaves out a portion. The data contain some 30,000 clones, over 75% of them singletons. This entry comes from a study of T cells in localized non-small cell lung cancer. Findings and caveats of the study: Elevated circulating T cell density in blood was associated with longer overall survival. There was higher T cell clonality in uninvolved adjacent lung than in tumor, and it was highest there. The tumor had only one region sequenced, so heterogeneity remains possible. Adjacent lung exhibited a median of about 50 among the 100 most abundant tumor clones.

The sequence came from a male donor aged 60 or older with stage III lung adenocarcinoma. V and J are TRBV21-1 and TRBJ2-2; the DNA was not compared with TRBD1, the D call given in the table. TRBV21-1 is labeled a pseudogene. The source was peripheral blood, collected before any cancer treatment. The CDR3 nucleotides read TGTGCCAGCAGCAAATCGCTTCAGATTTCCGGGGAGCTGTTTTTT. Amino acids: CASSKSLQISGELFF.